One sample yielded the 12 T cell receptor beta chains listed below, sequenced in a study of blood T cell repertoires in COVID-19. Sequencing used immunoSEQ multiplex PCR; TCRdb keeps in-frame clones, though not all of them. The repertoire holds some 240,000 clones, with roughly 81% as singletons. Sequenced input: peripheral blood. These receptors were collected from a woman of 80 years or more with COVID-19, enrolled during active disease.

The V and J genes are TRBV6-6 and TRBJ2-2; TRBD2 matches at 7 bases. The CDR3 extends over 16 amino acids. Germline V gene lookup returns CDR1 MNHNY and CDR2 SVGAGI (reference sequence). The junction had 13 bases not matched to a gene; V was cut back by 8 bases and J by 4 bases. The CDR3 protein is CASRGGRLGGTGELFF. The CDR3 nucleotides are TGTGCCAGCCGGGGAGGGCGGCTCGGGGGCACCGGGGAGCTGTTTTTT.

For the CDR3, the DNA is TGCGCCAGCAGCCAACTAGCAACCAAAGAGACCCAGTACTTC. Translation: CASSQLATKETQYF. The chain is built from TRBV5-1 and TRBJ2-5; perhaps TRBD2 as D (6 bases). CDR1 SGHRS and CDR2 YFSETQ come from the germline V gene. V dropped 4 bases and J dropped 3 bases, with 13 bases sitting between them. The CDR3 has 14 amino acids.

The chain joins TRBV7-6 to TRBJ2-2; D possibly corresponds to TRBD2 (6 bases). The CDR3 consists of 15 residues. V gave up 6 bases and J gave up 5 bases, with 16 bases separating them. The V gene's germline CDR1 is SGHVS and CDR2 FNYEAQ. The CDR3 coding sequence is TGTGCCAGCAGACTAACCCAGAGCGGGACCGGGGAGCTGTTTTTT. This sequence encodes CASRLTQSGTGELFF. Together with reference TRBV7-6 and TRBJ2-2, the CDR3 gives the full variable domain: GAGVSQSPRYKVTKRGQDVALRCDPISGHVSLYWYRQALGQGPEFLTYFNYEAQQDKSGLPNDRFSAERPEGSISTLTIQRTEQRDSAMYRCASRLTQSGTGELFFGEGSRLTVL.

This clone appeared a few times. V gene TRBV3-1 (or the pseudogene TRBV3-2) combines with J gene TRBJ1-4, with a tentative D call TRBD1 (6 bases). With 2 bases removed from V and 7 bases from J, the gap between germline ends came to 8 bases. Germline V gene data show CDR1 as LGHDT and CDR2 as YNNKEL (reference sequence). The CDR3 runs 13 residues. The DNA of the CDR3 is TGTGCCAGCAGCCAATGGACAGCTGAAAAACTGTTTTTT. Translating gives CASSQWTAEKLFF.

V is TRBV6-6 and J is TRBJ1-5; D remains ambiguous. This CDR3 contains 16 residues. V was trimmed by 5 bases and J by 7 bases, leaving 21 bases between them. CDR1 and CDR2 (germline): MNHNY, SVGAGI (reference sequence). Written as DNA, the CDR3 is TGTGCCAGCAGTCCCGCCGGGCCCCGAGGGAACCAGCCCCAGCATTTT. It codes for CASSPAGPRGNQPQHF.

This chain joins TRBV2 and TRBJ2-5; 10 bases match TRBD2. The germline gives CDR1 SNHLY, CDR2 FYNNEI. The CDR3 contains 16 residues. The V segment lost 0 bases and the J segment 5 bases; nucleotides outside the gene matches: 6. The CDR3 sequence: CASSEASGGAYETQYF. The CDR3, as DNA: TGTGCCAGCAGTGAAGCGAGCGGGGGGGCCTATGAGACCCAGTACTTC.

The chain carries TRBV18 and TRBJ2-5; the match to TRBD2 covers 8 bases. V shed 6 bases, J shed 2 bases, and the junction held 11 bases outside the gene matches. CDR1 is KGHSH and CDR2 is LQKENI in the germline V gene. CDR3 length: 16 residues. CDR3 in amino acids: CASSLVGAGVQETQYF. CDR3 DNA: TGTGCCAGCTCCCTCGTAGGAGCGGGGGTACAAGAGACCCAGTACTTC.

The chain is built from TRBV3-1 (or the pseudogene TRBV3-2) and TRBJ2-6; D call uncertain. Per germline, CDR1 LGHDT and CDR2 YNNKEL (reference sequence). Trimming stripped 8 bases from V and 0 bases from J, with 11 bases between. The CDR3 spans 15 residues. CDR3 sequence (DNA): TGTGCCAGCGCCGCCGGTCGCTCTGGGGCCAACGTCCTGACTTTC. Translated, it gives CASAAGRSGANVLTF.

The chain employs TRBV6-5 and TRBJ1-1; 9 nucleotides align to TRBD1. The germline gives CDR1 MNHEY, CDR2 SVGAGI. There are 13 residues in the CDR3. V shed 5 bases, J shed 11 bases, and the junction held 9 bases outside the gene matches. CDR3 amino acids: CASSKNGQGTAFF. Here the CDR3 DNA reads TGTGCCAGCAGTAAGAATGGACAGGGGACGGCTTTCTTT.

The chain uses TRBV6-1 and TRBJ2-7; 9 bases line up with TRBD1. The CDR3 has 15 amino acids. The germline gives CDR1 MNHNS, CDR2 SASEGT. J gave up 3 bases and V 1 base, and 4 bases lay outside the gene matches. In DNA, the CDR3 is TGTGCCAGCAGTGAAGAGACAGGGGGACGCTACGAGCAGTACTTC. It is translated as CASSEETGGRYEQYF.

The J gene is TRBJ2-7, the V gene TRBV6-2 or TRBV6-3, with TRBD1 matching 7 bases. The J segment lost 7 bases and the V segment lost 6 bases, leaving 9 bases of the junction unmatched. CDR1 is MNHEY and CDR2 is SVGEGT in the germline V gene. This CDR3 spans 13 amino acids. In DNA form, the CDR3 reads TGTGCCAGCAGCCCCGACAGGGTGGGAGAGCAGTACTTC. It yields the protein CASSPDRVGEQYF.

The chain uses TRBV13 and TRBJ1-2; 8 bases are shared with TRBD1. The V and J ends lost 0 bases and 5 bases, in that order; junction bases with no gene match: 14. Per germline, CDR1 PRHDT and CDR2 FYEKMQ (reference sequence). The CDR3 contains 18 residues. The CDR3 DNA reads TGTGCCAGCAGCTTAGGACCCACGGGACAGGTGTCAGTGTATGGCTACACCTTC. Translating gives CASSLGPTGQVSVYGYTF.